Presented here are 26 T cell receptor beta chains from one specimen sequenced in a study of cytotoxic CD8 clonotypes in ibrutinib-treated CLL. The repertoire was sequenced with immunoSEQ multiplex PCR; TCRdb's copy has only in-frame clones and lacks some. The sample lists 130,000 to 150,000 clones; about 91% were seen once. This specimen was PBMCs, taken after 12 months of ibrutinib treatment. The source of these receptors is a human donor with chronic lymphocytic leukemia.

The CDR3 nucleotides read TGCGCCAGCAGCTTGTCTGGCAATCAGCCCCAGCATTTT. Translation gives CASSLSGNQPQHF. The rearrangement joins TRBV5-1 to TRBJ1-5; the D is unclear. Germline V gene sequence: CDR1 SGHRS, CDR2 YFSETQ. The ends were cut back, 1 base at V and 2 bases at J, with 4 bases in the middle. The CDR3 consists of 13 residues.

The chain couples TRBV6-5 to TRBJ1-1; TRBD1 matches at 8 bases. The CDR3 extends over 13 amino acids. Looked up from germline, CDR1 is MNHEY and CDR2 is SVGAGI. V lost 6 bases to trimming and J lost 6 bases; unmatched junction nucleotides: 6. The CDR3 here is CASSRQGFPEAFF. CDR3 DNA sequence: TGTGCCAGCAGCAGACAGGGGTTCCCTGAAGCTTTCTTT.

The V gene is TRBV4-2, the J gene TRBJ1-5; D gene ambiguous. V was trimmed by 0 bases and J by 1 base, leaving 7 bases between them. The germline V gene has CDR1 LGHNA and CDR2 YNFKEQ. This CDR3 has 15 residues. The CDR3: CASSQENNSNQPQHF. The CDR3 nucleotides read TGTGCCAGCAGCCAAGAAAACAACAGCAATCAGCCCCAGCATTTT.

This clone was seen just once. The DNA of the CDR3 is TGTGCCACCAGGAGGGGGATCCTCCATAGAGAGAACACCGGGGAGCTGTTTTTT. Amino acids: CATRRGILHRENTGELFF. J is TRBJ2-2 and V is TRBV15; D might be TRBD1 (6 bases). V was shortened by 6 bases and J by 1 base, with 21 bases between the two germline ends. The germline gives CDR1 LNHNV, CDR2 YYDKDF (reference sequence). The CDR3 has 18 amino acids. The variable domain in full, with the rest retrieved from reference TRBV15 and TRBJ2-2, is DAMVIQNPRYQVTQFGKPVTLSCSQTLNHNVMYWYQQKSSQAPKLLFHYYDKDFNNEADTPDNFQSRRPNTSFCFLDIRSPGLGDTAMYLCATRRGILHRENTGELFFGEGSRLTVL.

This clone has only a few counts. The CDR3: CASSLGSGTGGETQYF. CDR3 DNA: TGTGCCAGCAGCTTAGGGAGCGGGACCGGGGGGGAGACCCAGTACTTC. V is TRBV7-2 and J is TRBJ2-5; 7 bases map to TRBD2. The CDR3 runs to 16 residues. In germline, CDR1 is SGHTA, CDR2 FQGNSA. Trimming at V came to 1 base and at J to 5 bases, leaving 10 bases not matched to a gene.

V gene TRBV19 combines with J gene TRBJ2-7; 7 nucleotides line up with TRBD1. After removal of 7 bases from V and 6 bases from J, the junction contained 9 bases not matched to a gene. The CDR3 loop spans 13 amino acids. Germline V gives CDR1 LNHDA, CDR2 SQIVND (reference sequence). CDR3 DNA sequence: TGTGCCAGTAAAAGCCAGGGGGTTGGCGAGCAGTACTTC. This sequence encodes CASKSQGVGEQYF.

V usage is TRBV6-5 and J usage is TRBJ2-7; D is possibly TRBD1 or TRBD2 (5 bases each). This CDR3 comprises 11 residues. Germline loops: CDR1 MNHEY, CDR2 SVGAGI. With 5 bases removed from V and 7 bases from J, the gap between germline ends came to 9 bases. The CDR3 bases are TGTGCCAGCAGTGTCAGGGAGGAGCAGTACTTC. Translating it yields CASSVREEQYF.

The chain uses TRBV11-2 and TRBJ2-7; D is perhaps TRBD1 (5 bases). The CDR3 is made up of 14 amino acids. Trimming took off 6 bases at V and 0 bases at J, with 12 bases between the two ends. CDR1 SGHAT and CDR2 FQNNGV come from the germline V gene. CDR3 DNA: TGTGCCAGCAGGCCGACAGCTACCTCCTACGAGCAGTACTTC. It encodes CASRPTATSYEQYF.

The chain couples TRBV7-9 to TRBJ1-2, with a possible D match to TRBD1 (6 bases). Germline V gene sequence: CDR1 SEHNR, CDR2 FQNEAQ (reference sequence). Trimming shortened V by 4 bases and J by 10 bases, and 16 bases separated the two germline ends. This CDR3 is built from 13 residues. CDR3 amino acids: CASSSLNRDDYTF. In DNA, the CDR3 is TGTGCCAGCAGCTCGCTTAACAGGGACGACTACACCTTC.

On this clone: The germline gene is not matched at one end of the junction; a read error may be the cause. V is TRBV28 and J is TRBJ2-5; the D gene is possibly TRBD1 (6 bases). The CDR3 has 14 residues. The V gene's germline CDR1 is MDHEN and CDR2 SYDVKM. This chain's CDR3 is CASRMDSHQETQYF. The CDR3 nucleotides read TGTGCCAGCAGGATGGACAGCCACCAGGAGACCCAGTACTTC.

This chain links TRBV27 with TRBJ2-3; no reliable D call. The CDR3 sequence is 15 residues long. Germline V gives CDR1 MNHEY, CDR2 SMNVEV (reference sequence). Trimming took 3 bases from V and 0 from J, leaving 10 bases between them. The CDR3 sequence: CASSFRELSTDTQYF. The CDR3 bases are TGTGCCAGCAGTTTTCGTGAGTTGAGCACAGATACGCAGTATTTT.

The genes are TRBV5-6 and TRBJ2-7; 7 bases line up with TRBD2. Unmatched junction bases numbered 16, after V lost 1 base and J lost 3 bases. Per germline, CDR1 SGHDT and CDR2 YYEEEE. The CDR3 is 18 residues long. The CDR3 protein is CASSLMRTRVSLHYEQYF. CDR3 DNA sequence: TGTGCCAGCAGCTTGATGCGGACTAGGGTGTCCCTCCACTACGAGCAGTACTTC.

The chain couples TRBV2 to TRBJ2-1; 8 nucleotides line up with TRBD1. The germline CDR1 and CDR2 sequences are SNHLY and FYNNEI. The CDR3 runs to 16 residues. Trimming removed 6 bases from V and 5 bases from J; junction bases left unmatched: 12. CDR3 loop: CASSPLARTGNNEQFF. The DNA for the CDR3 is TGTGCCAGCAGCCCACTTGCTCGGACAGGGAACAATGAGCAGTTCTTC.

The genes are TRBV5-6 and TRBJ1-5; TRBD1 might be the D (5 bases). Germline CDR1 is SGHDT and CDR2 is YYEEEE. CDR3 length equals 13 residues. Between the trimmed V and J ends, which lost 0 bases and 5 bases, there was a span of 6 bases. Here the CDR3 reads CASSLGRDQPQHF. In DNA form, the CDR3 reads TGTGCCAGCAGCTTGGGCAGGGATCAGCCCCAGCATTTT.

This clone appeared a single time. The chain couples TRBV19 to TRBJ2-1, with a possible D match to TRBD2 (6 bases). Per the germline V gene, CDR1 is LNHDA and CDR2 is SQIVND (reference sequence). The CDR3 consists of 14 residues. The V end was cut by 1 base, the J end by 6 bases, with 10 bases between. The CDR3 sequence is CASSIAGVLNEQFF. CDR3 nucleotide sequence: TGTGCCAGTAGTATAGCGGGAGTACTCAATGAGCAGTTCTTC.

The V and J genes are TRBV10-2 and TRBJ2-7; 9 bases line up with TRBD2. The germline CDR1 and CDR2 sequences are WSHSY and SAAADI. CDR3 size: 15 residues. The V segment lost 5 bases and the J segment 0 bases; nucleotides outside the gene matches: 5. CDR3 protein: CASSKLAGLSYEQYF. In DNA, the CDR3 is TGCGCCAGCAGTAAACTAGCGGGCCTCTCCTACGAGCAGTACTTC.

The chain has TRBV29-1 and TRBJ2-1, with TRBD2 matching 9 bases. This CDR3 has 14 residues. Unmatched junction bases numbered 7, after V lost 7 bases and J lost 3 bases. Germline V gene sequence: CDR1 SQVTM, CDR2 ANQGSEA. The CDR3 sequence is CSAVAGEVYNEQFF. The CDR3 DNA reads TGCAGCGCCGTAGCGGGAGAAGTCTACAATGAGCAGTTCTTC.

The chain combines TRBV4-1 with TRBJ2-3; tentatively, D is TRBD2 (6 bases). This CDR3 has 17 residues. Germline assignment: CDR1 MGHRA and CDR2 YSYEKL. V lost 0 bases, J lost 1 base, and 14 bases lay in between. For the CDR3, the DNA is TGCGCCAGCAGCCAAGAAACTCCAGGAGGGGGCACAGATACGCAGTATTTT. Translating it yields CASSQETPGGGTDTQYF.

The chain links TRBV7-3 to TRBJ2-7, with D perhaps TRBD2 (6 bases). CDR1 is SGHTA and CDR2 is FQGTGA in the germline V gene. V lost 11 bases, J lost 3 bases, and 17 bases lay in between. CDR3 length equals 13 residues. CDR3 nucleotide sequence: TGTGCCGCCAGCCGGGACTCGGGCTACGAGCAGTACTTC. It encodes CAASRDSGYEQYF.

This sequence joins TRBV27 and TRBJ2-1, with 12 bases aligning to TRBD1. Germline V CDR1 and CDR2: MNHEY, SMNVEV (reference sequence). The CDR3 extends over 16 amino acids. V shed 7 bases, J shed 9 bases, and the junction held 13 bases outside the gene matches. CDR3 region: CASTQTGTGGAGEQFF. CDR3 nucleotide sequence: TGTGCCAGCACCCAGACCGGGACAGGGGGCGCGGGTGAGCAGTTCTTC.

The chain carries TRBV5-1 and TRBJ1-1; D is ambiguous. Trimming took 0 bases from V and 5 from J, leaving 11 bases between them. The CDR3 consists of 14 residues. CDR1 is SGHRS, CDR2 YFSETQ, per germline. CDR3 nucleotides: TGCGCCAGCAGCTTGGCGCGGGGAGGAACTGAAGCTTTCTTT. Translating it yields CASSLARGGTEAFF.

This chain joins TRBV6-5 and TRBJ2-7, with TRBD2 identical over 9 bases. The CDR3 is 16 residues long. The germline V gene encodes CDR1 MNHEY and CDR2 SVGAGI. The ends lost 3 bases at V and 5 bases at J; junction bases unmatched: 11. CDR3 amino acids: CASSYWAGGQMNEQYF. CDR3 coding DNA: TGTGCCAGCAGTTATTGGGCGGGAGGGCAAATGAACGAGCAGTACTTC.

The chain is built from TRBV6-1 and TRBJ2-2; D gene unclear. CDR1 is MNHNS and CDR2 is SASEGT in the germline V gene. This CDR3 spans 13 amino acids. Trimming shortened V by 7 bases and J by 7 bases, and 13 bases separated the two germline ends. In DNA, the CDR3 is TGTGCCAGCACTAGAACCTATGGCGGGGAGCTGTTTTTT. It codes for CASTRTYGGELFF.

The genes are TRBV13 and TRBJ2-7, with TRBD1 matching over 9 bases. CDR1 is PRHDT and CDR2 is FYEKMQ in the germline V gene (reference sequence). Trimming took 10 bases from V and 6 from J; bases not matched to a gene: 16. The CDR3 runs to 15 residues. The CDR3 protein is CATQNLSPDRGEQYF. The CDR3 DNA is TGTGCCACTCAGAATCTCAGTCCGGACAGGGGCGAGCAGTACTTC.

This chain's CDR3 is CASSPGQGSVGETQYF. The CDR3 region has the DNA TGTGCCAGCAGCCCAGGACAGGGGAGTGTTGGAGAGACCCAGTACTTC. The chain is built from TRBV7-9 and TRBJ2-5; 9 bases map to TRBD1. The germline V gene encodes CDR1 SEHNR and CDR2 FQNEAQ (reference sequence). The length of the CDR3 is 16 residues. V lost 5 bases, J lost 4 bases, and 11 bases stayed unmatched.

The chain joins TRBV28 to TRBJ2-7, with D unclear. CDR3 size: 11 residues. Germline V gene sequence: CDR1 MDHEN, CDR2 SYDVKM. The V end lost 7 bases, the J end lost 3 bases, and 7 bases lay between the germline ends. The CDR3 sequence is CASTELYEQYF. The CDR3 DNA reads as TGTGCCAGCACCGAACTCTACGAGCAGTACTTC.